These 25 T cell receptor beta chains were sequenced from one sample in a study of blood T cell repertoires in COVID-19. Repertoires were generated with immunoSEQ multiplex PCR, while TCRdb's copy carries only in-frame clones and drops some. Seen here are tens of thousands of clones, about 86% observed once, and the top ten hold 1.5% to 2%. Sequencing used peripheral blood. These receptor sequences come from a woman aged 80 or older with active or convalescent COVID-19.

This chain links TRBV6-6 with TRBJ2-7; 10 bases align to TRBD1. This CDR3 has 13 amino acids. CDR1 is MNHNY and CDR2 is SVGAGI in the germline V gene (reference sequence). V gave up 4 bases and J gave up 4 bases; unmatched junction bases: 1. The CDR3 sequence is CASSWGQGYEQYF. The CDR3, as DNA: TGTGCCAGCAGTTGGGGACAGGGGTACGAGCAGTACTTC.

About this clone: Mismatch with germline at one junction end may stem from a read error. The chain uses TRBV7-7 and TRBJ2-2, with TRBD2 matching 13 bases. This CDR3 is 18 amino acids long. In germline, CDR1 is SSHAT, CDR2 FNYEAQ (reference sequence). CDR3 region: CASSSRLAGGRGTGELFF. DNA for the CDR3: TGTGCTAGCAGCTCCAGACTAGCGGGAGGCCGGGGCACCGGGGAGCTGTTTTTT.

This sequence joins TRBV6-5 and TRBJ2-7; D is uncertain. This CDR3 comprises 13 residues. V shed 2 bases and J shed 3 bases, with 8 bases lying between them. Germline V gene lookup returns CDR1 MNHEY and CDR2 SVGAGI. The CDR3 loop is CASSYDLLYEQYF. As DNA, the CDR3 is TGTGCCAGCAGTTACGACTTACTCTACGAGCAGTACTTC.

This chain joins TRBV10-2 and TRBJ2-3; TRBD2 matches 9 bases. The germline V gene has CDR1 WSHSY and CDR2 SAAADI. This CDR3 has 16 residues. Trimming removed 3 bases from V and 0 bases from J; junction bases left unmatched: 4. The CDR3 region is CASSDASGASTDTQYF. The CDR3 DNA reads TGCGCCAGCAGTGACGCTAGCGGGGCTAGCACAGATACGCAGTATTTT.

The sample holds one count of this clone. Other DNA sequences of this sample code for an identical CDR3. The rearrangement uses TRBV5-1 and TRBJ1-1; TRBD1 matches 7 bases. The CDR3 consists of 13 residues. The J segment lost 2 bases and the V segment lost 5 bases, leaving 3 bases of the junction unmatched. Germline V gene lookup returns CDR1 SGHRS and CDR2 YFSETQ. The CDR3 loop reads CASSRQGNTEAFF. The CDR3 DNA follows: TGCGCCAGCAGTCGACAGGGAAACACTGAAGCTTTCTTT. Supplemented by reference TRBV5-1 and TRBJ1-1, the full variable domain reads KAGVTQTPRYLIKTRGQQVTLSCSPISGHRSVSWYQQTPGQGLQFLFEYFSETQRNKGNFPGRFSGRQFSNSRSEMNVSTLELGDSALYLCASSRQGNTEAFFGQGTRLTVV.

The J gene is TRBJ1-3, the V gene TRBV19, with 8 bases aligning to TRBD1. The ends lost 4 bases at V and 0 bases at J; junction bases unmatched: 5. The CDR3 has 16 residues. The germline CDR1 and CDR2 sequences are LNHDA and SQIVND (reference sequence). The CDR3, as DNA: TGTGCCAGTAGTAGCCAGGGGGCCCCCTCTGGAAACACCATATATTTT. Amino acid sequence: CASSSQGAPSGNTIYF.

CDR3 DNA sequence: TGCGCCAGCAGCCATAATCCCGGGACAACCAACTATGGCTACACCTTC. Amino acid sequence: CASSHNPGTTNYGYTF. The chain links TRBV5-1 to TRBJ1-2, with D perhaps TRBD1 (6 bases). CDR1 is SGHRS and CDR2 is YFSETQ in the germline V gene. With 4 bases removed from V and 2 bases from J, the gap between germline ends came to 18 bases. CDR3 length equals 16 residues. Complete variable domain (other parts from reference TRBV5-1 and TRBJ1-2): KAGVTQTPRYLIKTRGQQVTLSCSPISGHRSVSWYQQTPGQGLQFLFEYFSETQRNKGNFPGRFSGRQFSNSRSEMNVSTLELGDSALYLCASSHNPGTTNYGYTFGSGTRLTVV.

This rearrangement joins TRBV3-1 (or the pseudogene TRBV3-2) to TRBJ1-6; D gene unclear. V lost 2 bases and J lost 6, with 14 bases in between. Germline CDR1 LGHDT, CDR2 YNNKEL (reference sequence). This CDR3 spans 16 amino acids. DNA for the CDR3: TGTGCCAGCAGCCAACGGCGGGCGGTGGGTAATTCACCCCTCCACTTT. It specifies CASSQRRAVGNSPLHF.

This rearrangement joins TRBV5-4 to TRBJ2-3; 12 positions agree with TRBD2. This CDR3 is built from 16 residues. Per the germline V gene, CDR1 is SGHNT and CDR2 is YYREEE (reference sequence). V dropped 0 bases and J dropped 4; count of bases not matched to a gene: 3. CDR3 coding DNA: TGTGCCAGCAGCTTGGCTAGCGGGGGGGCCTCAGATACGCAGTATTTT. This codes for CASSLASGGASDTQYF.

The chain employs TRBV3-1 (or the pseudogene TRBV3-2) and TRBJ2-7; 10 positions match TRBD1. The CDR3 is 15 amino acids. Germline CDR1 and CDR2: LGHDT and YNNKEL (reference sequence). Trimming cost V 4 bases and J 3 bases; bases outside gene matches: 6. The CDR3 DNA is TGTGCCAGCAGCCCCCGGGACAGGGGTGACTACGAGCAGTACTTC. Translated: CASSPRDRGDYEQYF.

DNA for the CDR3: TGTGCCACCCTTTCGTCTGGGGCCAACGTCCTGACTTTC. This gives the protein CATLSSGANVLTF. The rearrangement links TRBV7-9 to TRBJ2-6, with D uncertain. From germline, CDR1 is SEHNR and CDR2 FQNEAQ (reference sequence). This CDR3 is 13 amino acids long. The ends were cut back, 10 bases at V and 1 base at J, with 8 bases in the middle. Looking up the rest from reference TRBV7-9 and TRBJ2-6 gives the full variable domain: DTGVSQNPRHKITKRGQNVTFRCDPISEHNRLYWYRQTLGQGPEFLTYFQNEAQLEKSRLLSDRFSAERPKGSFSTLEIQRTEQGDSAMYLCATLSSGANVLTFGAGSRLTVL.

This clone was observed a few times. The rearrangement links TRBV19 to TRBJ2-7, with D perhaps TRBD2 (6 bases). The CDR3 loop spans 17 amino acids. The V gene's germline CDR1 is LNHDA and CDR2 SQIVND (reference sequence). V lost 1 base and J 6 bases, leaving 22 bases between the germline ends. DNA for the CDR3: TGTGCCAGTAGTATAGCCCTAGGGTTGGGGGGAAGGCTCGAGCAGTACTTC. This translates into CASSIALGLGGRLEQYF.

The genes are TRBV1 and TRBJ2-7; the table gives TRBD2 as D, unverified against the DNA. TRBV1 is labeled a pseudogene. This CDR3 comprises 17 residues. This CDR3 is CTSSQLLAGGLTYEQYF. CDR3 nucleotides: TGCACCAGCAGCCAACTGTTAGCGGGGGGGTTGACCTACGAGCAGTACTTC.

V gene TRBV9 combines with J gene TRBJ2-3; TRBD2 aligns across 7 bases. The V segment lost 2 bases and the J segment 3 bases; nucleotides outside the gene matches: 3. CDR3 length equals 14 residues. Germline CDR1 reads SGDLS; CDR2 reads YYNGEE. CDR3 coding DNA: TGTGCCAGCAGCGTTCGCGGGAGTACAGATACGCAGTATTTT. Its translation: CASSVRGSTDTQYF.

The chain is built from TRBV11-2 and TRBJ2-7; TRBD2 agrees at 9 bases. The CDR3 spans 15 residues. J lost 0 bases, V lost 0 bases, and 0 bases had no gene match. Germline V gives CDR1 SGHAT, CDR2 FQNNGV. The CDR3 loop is CASSLDSGSSYEQYF. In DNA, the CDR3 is TGTGCCAGCAGCTTAGATAGCGGGAGCTCCTACGAGCAGTACTTC.

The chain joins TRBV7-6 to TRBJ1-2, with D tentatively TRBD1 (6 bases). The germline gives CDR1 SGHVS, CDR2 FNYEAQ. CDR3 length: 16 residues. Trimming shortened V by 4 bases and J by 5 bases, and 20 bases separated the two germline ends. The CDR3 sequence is CASSSVEQGATYGYTF. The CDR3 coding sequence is TGTGCCAGCAGCTCGGTCGAACAGGGCGCGACATATGGCTACACCTTC.

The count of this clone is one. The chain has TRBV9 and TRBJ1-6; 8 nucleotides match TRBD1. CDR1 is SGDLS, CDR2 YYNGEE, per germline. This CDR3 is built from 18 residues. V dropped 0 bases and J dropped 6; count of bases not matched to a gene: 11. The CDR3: CASSVGSLGTGLNSPLHF. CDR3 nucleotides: TGTGCCAGCAGCGTAGGTAGTCTCGGGACAGGTCTTAATTCACCCCTCCACTTT.

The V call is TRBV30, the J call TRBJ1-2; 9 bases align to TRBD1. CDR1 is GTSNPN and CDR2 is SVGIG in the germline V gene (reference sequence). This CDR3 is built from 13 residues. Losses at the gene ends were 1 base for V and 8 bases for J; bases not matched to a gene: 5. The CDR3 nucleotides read TGTGCCTGGAGTGGAGGACAGGGGCAGGGCTACACCTTC. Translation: CAWSGGQGQGYTF. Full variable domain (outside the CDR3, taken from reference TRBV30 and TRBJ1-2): SQTIHQWPATLVQPVGSPLSLECTVEGTSNPNLYWYRQAAGRGLQLLFYSVGIGQISSEVPQNLSASRPQDRQFILSSKKLLLSDSGFYLCAWSGGQGQGYTFGSGTRLTVV.

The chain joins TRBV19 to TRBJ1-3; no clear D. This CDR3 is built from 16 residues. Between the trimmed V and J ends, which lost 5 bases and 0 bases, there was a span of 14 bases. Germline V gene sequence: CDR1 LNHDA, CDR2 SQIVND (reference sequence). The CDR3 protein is CASSLTGFSSGNTIYF. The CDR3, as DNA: TGTGCCAGTAGTTTAACGGGTTTCTCCTCTGGAAACACCATATATTTT.

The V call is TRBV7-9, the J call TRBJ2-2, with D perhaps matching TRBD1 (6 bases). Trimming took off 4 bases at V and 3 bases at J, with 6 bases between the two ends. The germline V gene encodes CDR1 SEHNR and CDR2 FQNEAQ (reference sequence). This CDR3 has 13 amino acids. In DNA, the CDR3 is TGTGCCAGCAGCTCAGGGGACACCGGGGAGCTGTTTTTT. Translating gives CASSSGDTGELFF.

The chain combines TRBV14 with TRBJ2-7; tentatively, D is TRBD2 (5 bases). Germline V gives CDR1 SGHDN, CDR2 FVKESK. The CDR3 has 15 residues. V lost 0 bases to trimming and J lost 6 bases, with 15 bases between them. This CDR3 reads CASSQDQASIGEQYF. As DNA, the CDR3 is TGTGCCAGCAGCCAAGACCAGGCTAGCATCGGCGAGCAGTACTTC.

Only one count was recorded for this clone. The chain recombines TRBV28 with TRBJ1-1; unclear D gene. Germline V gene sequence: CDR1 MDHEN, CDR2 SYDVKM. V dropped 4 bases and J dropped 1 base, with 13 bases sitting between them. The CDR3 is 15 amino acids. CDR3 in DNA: TGTGCCAGCAGTTCCCCAATGGCAGGGAACACTGAAGCTTTCTTT. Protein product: CASSSPMAGNTEAFF.

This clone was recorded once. CDR3 region: CASSIAPRTGYGYTF. The CDR3 DNA sequence: TGTGCCAGTAGTATAGCCCCCCGGACAGGTTATGGCTACACCTTC. The chain has TRBV19 and TRBJ1-2, with 7 nucleotides matching TRBD1. From germline, CDR1 is LNHDA and CDR2 SQIVND (reference sequence). CDR3 size: 15 residues. J lost 5 bases, V lost 1 base, and 7 bases had no gene match. Full variable domain (remainder filled in from reference TRBV19 and TRBJ1-2): DGGITQSPKYLFRKEGQNVTLSCEQNLNHDAMYWYRQDPGQGLRLIYYSQIVNDFQKGDIAEGYSVSREKKESFPLTVTSAQKNPTAFYLCASSIAPRTGYGYTFGSGTRLTVV.

CDR3 nucleotide sequence: TGTGCCAGCAGACGTACAGGGCCCTCCGCGACCCAGTACTTC. Translated, it gives CASRRTGPSATQYF. This chain connects TRBV9 to TRBJ2-5, with TRBD1 as a possible D gene (6 bases). The CDR3 is made up of 14 amino acids. Deletions cut 5 bases from V and 7 bases from J, with 18 bases between. Germline-derived CDR1 and CDR2 are SGDLS and YYNGEE.

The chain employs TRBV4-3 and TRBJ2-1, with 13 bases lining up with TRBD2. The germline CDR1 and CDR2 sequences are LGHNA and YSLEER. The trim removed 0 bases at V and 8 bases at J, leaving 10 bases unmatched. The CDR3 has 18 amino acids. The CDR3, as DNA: TGCGCCAGCAGCCAAGAAAGGCTGACTAGCGGGAGGCGCGATGAGCAGTTCTTC. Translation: CASSQERLTSGRRDEQFF.